The clone carrying this TCR beta chain was observed many times. The sample originates from a study of spatial heterogeneity in lung cancer. This CDR3 has 15 amino acids. The V end was cut by 1 base, the J end by 6 bases, with 12 bases between. Germline loops: CDR1 SEHNR, CDR2 FQNEAQ (reference sequence). TCRdb analysed the 5' RACE reads with MiXCR anew, one entry per CDR3 protein. The sample consists of some 22,000 distinct CDR3 sequences, 4% to 5% of them appearing once. Time point: sample taken at primary tumor resection. The TCR was taken from a male donor with early-stage non-small cell lung cancer. The chain is built from TRBV7-9 and TRBJ2-2, with a possible D match to TRBD2 (5 bases). Here the sequenced sample was PBMCs, taken at surgery. The CDR3 DNA reads TGTGCCAGCAGCTTAGACTCGGGGAGTCCCGGGGAGCTGTTTTTT. Residues: CASSLDSGSPGELFF.